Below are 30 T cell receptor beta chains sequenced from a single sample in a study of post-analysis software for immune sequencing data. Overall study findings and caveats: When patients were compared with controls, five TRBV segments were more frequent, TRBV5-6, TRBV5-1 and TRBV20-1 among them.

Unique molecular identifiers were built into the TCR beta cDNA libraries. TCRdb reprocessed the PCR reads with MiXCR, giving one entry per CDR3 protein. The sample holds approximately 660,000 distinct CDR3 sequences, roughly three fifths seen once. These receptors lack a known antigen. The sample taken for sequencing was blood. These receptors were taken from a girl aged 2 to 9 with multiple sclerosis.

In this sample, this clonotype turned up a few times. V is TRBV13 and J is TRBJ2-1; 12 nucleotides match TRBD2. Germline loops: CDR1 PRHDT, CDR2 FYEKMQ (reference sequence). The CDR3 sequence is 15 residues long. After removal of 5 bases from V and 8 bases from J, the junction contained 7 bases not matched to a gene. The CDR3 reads CASSPLAGGPHEQFF. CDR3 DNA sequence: TGTGCCAGCAGCCCGCTAGCGGGAGGGCCCCATGAGCAGTTCTTC.

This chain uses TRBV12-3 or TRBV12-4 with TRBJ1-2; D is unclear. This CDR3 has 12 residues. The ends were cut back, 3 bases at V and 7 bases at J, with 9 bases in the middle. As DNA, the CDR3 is TGTGCCAGCAGTTTTGCCGGGCCTGGCTACACCTTC. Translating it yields CASSFAGPGYTF.

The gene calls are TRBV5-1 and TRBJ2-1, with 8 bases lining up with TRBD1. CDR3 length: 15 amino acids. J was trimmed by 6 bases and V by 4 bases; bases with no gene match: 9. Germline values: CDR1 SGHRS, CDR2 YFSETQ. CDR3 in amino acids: CASSPDRVRGNEQFF. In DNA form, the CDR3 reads TGCGCCAGCAGCCCGGACAGGGTAAGGGGCAATGAGCAGTTCTTC.

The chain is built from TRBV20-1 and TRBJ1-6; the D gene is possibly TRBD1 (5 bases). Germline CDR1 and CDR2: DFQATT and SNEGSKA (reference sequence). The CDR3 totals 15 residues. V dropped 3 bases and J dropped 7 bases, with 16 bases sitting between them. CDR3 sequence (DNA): TGCAGTGCTAGCTGGGGTGGACAAAGAAATTCACCCCTCCACTTT. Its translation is CSASWGGQRNSPLHF.

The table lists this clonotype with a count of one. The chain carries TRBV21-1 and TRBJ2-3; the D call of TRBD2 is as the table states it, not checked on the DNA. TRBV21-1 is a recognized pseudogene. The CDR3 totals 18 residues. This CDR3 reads CASSDSIARVKSTDTQYF. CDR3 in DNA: TGTGCCAGCAGCGATTCAATAGCCCGGGTCAAAAGCACAGATACGCAGTATTTT.

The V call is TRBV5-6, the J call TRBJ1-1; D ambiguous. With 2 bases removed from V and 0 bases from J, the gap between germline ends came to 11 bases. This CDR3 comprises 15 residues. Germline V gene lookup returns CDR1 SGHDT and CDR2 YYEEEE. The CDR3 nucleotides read TGTGCCAGCAGCTTATTTAGCAGGCTGAACACTGAAGCTTTCTTT. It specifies CASSLFSRLNTEAFF.

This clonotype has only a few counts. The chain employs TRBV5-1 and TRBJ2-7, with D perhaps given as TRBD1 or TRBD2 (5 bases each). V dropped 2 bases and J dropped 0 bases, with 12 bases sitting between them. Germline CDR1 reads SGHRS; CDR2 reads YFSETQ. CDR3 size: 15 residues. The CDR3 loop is CASSFRDGTSYEQYF. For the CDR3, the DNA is TGCGCCAGCAGCTTCCGGGACGGGACCTCCTACGAGCAGTACTTC.

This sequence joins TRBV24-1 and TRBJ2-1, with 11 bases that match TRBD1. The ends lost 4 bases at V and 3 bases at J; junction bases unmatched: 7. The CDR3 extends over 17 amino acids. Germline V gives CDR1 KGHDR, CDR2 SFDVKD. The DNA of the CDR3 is TGTGCCACCAGTGACCGCTGGGACAGGGGGGGCTACAATGAGCAGTTCTTC. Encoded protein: CATSDRWDRGGYNEQFF.

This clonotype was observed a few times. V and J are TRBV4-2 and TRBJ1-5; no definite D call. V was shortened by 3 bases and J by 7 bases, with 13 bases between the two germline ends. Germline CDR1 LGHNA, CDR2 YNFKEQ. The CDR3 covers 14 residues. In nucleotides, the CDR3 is TGTGCCAGCAGCCATGTACGCAGAATCCAGCCCCAGCATTTT. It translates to CASSHVRRIQPQHF.

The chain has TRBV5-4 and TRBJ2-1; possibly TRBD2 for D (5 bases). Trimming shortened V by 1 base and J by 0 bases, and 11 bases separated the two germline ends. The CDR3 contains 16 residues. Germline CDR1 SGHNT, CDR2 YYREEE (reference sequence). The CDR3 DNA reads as TGTGCCAGCAGCTTGAGACGGGAAATCTCCTACAATGAGCAGTTCTTC. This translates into CASSLRREISYNEQFF.

CDR3 DNA sequence: TGTGCCAGCAGCCAGCCGGGGAGGAACACTGAAGCTTTCTTT. This translates into CASSQPGRNTEAFF. The chain recombines TRBV5-4 with TRBJ1-1; no definite D call. Germline values: CDR1 SGHNT, CDR2 YYREEE (reference sequence). Trimming took 4 bases from V and 1 from J, leaving 11 bases between them. The CDR3 runs to 14 residues.

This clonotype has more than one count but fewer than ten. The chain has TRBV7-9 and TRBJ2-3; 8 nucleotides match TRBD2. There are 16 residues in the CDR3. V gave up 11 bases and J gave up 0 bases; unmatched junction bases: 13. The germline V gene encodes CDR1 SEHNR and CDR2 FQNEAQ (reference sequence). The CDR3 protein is CAQDSGKDMSTDTQYF. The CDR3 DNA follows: TGTGCCCAGGATAGCGGGAAGGATATGAGCACAGATACGCAGTATTTT.

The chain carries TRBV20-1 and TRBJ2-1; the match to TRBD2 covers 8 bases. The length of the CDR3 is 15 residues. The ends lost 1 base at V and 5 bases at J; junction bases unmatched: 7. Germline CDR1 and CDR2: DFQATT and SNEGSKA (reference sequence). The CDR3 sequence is CSARAVGLGDNEQFF. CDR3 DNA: TGCAGTGCTAGAGCTGTGGGACTAGGGGACAATGAGCAGTTCTTC.

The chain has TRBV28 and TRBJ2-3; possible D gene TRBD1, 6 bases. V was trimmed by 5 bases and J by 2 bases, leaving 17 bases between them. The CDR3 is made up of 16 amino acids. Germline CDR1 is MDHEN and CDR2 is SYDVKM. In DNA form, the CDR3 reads TGTGCCAGCAGTGTCCAACAACAGGGTGTCACAGATACGCAGTATTTT. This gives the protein CASSVQQQGVTDTQYF.

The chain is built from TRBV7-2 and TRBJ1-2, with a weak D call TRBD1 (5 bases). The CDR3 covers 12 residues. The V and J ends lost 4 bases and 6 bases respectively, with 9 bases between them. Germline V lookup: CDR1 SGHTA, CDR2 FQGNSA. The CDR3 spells CASSWAGHGYTF. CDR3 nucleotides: TGTGCCAGCAGCTGGGCGGGGCATGGCTACACCTTC.

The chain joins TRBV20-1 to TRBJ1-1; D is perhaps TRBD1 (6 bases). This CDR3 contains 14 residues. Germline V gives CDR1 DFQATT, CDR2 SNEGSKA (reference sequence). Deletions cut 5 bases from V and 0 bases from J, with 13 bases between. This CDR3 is CSAPGARMNTEAFF. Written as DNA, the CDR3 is TGCAGTGCTCCAGGGGCAAGGATGAACACTGAAGCTTTCTTT.

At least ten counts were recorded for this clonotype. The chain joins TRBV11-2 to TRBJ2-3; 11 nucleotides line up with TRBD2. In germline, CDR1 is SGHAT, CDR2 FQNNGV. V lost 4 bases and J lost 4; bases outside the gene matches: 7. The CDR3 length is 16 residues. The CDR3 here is CASSSTSSGRPDTQYF. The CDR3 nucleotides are TGTGCCAGCAGCTCGACCTCTAGCGGGAGGCCAGATACGCAGTATTTT.

The CDR3 region is CATSREIRGPLQETQYF. The CDR3 DNA reads TGTGCCACCAGCAGAGAGATCAGGGGGCCACTCCAAGAGACCCAGTACTTC. The chain combines TRBV15 with TRBJ2-5, with 8 bases fitting TRBD1. Germline CDR1 and CDR2: LNHNV and YYDKDF (reference sequence). With V trimmed by 0 bases and J by 1 base, 7 bases remained unmatched. The CDR3 runs 17 residues.

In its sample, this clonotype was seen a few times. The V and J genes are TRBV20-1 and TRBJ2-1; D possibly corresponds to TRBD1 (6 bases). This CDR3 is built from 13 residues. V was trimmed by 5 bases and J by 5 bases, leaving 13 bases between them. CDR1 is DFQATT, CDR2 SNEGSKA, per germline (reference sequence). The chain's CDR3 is CSAGGGFHNEQFF. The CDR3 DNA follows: TGCAGTGCTGGGGGCGGATTCCACAATGAGCAGTTCTTC.

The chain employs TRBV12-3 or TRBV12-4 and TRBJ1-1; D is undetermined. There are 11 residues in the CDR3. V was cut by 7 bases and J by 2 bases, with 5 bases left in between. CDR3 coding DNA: TGTGCCAGCATCGACAACACTGAAGCTTTCTTT. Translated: CASIDNTEAFF.

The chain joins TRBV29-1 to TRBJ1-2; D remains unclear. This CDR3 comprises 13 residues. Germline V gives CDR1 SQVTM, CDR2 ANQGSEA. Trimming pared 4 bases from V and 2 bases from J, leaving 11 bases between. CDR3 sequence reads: CSVGTRLNYGYTF. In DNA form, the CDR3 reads TGCAGCGTTGGAACCCGGCTCAACTATGGCTACACCTTC.

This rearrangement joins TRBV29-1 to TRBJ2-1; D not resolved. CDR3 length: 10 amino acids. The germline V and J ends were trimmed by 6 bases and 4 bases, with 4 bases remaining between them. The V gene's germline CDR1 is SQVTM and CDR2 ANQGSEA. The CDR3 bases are TGCAGCGTCCAATACAATGAGCAGTTCTTC. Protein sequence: CSVQYNEQFF.

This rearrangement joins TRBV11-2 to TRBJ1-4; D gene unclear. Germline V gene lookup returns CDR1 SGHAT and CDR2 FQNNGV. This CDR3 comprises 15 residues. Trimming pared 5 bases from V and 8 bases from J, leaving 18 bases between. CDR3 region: CASSRNLRGEEKLFF. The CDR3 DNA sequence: TGTGCCAGCAGCCGTAACTTGAGAGGAGAAGAAAAACTGTTTTTT. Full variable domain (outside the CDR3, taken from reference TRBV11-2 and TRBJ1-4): EAGVAQSPRYKIIEKRQSVAFWCNPISGHATLYWYQQILGQGPKLLIQFQNNGVVDDSQLPKDRFSAERLKGVDSTLKIQPAKLEDSAVYLCASSRNLRGEEKLFFGSGTQLSVL.

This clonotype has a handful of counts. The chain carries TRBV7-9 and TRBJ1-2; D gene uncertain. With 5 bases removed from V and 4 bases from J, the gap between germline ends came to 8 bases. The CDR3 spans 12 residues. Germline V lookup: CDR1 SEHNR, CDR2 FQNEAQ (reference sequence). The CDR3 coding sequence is TGTGCCAGCAGCCCTAATCCCTATGGCTACACCTTC. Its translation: CASSPNPYGYTF.

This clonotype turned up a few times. Here the CDR3 DNA reads TGTGCCAGCAGCACTGGGACAGGGGGCACCCATGGCTACACCTTC. Protein product: CASSTGTGGTHGYTF. The chain links TRBV7-2 to TRBJ1-2; the match to TRBD1 covers 12 bases. Trimming at V came to 5 bases and at J to 6 bases, leaving 7 bases not matched to a gene. The CDR3 totals 15 residues. Per the germline V gene, CDR1 is SGHTA and CDR2 is FQGNSA. Full variable domain (outside the CDR3, taken from reference TRBV7-2 and TRBJ1-2): GAGVSQSPSNKVTEKGKDVELRCDPISGHTALYWYRQSLGQGLEFLIYFQGNSAPDKSGLPSDRFSAERTGGSVSTLTIQRTQQEDSAVYLCASSTGTGGTHGYTFGSGTRLTVV.

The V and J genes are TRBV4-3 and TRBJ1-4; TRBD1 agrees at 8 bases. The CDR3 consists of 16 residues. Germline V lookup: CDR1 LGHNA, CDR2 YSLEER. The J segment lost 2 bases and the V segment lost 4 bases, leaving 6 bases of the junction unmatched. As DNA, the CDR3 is TGCGCCAGCAGCCCCGGACAGGGAGCGACTAATGAAAAACTGTTTTTT. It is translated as CASSPGQGATNEKLFF.

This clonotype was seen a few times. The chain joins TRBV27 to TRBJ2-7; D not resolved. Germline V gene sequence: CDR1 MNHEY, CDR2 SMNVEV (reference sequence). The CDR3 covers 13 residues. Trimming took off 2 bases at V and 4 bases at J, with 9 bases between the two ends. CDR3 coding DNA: TGTGCCAGCAGTTTAGGGTCGAGATACGAGCAGTACTTC. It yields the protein CASSLGSRYEQYF.

The CDR3 is CASSQDGLNYGYTF. For the CDR3, the DNA is TGTGCCAGCAGTCAGGACGGTCTAAACTATGGCTACACCTTC. The genes are TRBV6-4 and TRBJ1-2, with unresolved D. The CDR3 spans 14 residues. V was pared by 5 bases and J by 2 bases, with 12 bases between. Germline loops: CDR1 MRHNA, CDR2 SNTAGT.

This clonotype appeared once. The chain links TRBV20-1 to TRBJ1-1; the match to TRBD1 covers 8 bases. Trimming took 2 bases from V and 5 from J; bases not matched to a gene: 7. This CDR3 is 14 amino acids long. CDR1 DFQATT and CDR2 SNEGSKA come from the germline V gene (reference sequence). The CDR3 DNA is TGCAGTGCTAGACCTCCCGACAGGGGAACTGAAGCTTTCTTT. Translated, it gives CSARPPDRGTEAFF.

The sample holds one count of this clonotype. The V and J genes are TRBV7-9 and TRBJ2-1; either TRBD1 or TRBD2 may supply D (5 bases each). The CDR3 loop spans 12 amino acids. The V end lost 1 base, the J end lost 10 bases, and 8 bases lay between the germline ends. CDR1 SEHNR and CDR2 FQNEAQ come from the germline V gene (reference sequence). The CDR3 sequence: CASSLGGWEQFF. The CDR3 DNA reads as TGTGCCAGCAGCTTAGGGGGGTGGGAGCAGTTCTTC. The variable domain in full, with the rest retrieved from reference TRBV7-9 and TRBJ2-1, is DTGVSQNPRHKITKRGQNVTFRCDPISEHNRLYWYRQTLGQGPEFLTYFQNEAQLEKSRLLSDRFSAERPKGSFSTLEIQRTEQGDSAMYLCASSLGGWEQFFGPGTRLTVL.